A single sample is the source of the 21 T cell receptor beta chains below, sequenced in a study of shared clonotypes between healthy human individuals. Naive CD8 cells, CD45RO-negative and positively selected for CCR7, excluded terminally differentiated effector memory CD45RA+ cells. This table comes from immunoSEQ multiplex PCR, and its TCRdb copy is limited to in-frame clones, with some not included. The sample shows around 2.1 million clones, under 95% of them seen only once. Sequenced sample: naive CD8+ T cells from PBMCs. These receptors all stem from a man between 18 and 35 years old in good health. Some clones in this sample may be carry-over from other donors' samples.

The chain couples TRBV10-1 to TRBJ2-7; 10 bases agree with TRBD1. Germline loops: CDR1 WNHNN, CDR2 SYGVQD (reference sequence). The length of the CDR3 is 16 residues. V was pared by 4 bases and J by 4 bases, with 10 bases of the junction left unmatched. This CDR3 reads CASSVPTGGRAYEQYF. The DNA for the CDR3 is TGCGCCAGCAGTGTACCGACAGGGGGCAGGGCTTACGAGCAGTACTTC.

The J gene is TRBJ2-2, the V gene TRBV5-1; 7 bases fit TRBD1. CDR3 length: 15 amino acids. Germline V gene sequence: CDR1 SGHRS, CDR2 YFSETQ. Trimming cost V 5 bases and J 1 base; bases outside gene matches: 5. In DNA, the CDR3 is TGCGCCAGCAGAACCGGGACAGAGAACACCGGGGAGCTGTTTTTT. It encodes CASRTGTENTGELFF.

The chain joins TRBV19 to TRBJ2-7; D unclear. Trimming left V 4 bases short and J 3 bases short, with 10 bases between. The CDR3 runs to 13 residues. CDR1 is LNHDA, CDR2 SQIVND, per germline (reference sequence). The CDR3, as DNA: TGTGCCAGTAGTAGGGCAGCTTTCTACGAGCAGTACTTC. This codes for CASSRAAFYEQYF.

V usage is TRBV15 and J usage is TRBJ1-4; D may be TRBD1 (5 bases). This CDR3 spans 15 amino acids. V was shortened by 0 bases and J by 8 bases, with 13 bases between the two germline ends. Per the germline V gene, CDR1 is LNHNV and CDR2 is YYDKDF (reference sequence). CDR3 bases: TGTGCCACCAGCAGAGACCGAGGGCAGGGCGAAAAACTGTTTTTT. Translating gives CATSRDRGQGEKLFF.

This rearrangement joins TRBV28 to TRBJ2-7; tentatively, D is TRBD2 (6 bases). The CDR3 has 14 residues. The V gene's germline CDR1 is MDHEN and CDR2 SYDVKM. Trimming removed 7 bases from V and 0 bases from J, with 13 bases in between. In DNA, the CDR3 is TGTGCCAGCACCTGGCGGGATGTCTCCTACGAGCAGTACTTC. Its protein product is CASTWRDVSYEQYF.

The chain recombines TRBV28 with TRBJ2-7; tentatively, D is TRBD2 (6 bases). The CDR3 has 15 amino acids. V was shortened by 3 bases and J by 9 bases, with 21 bases between the two germline ends. CDR1 and CDR2 from the germline V gene are MDHEN and SYDVKM. The CDR3 here is CASSLRSSAPAGQYF. CDR3 coding DNA: TGTGCCAGCAGTTTGCGGTCTAGCGCGCCGGCCGGGCAGTACTTC.

The chain employs TRBV5-8 and TRBJ2-7, with 9 bases matching TRBD1. The CDR3 spans 15 residues. Germline trimming cut 3 bases from V and 2 bases from J; bases unmatched to any gene: 6. Germline lookup yields CDR1 SGHTS and CDR2 YDEGEE. The CDR3 spells CASSWGTGWAYEQYF. The CDR3 DNA sequence: TGTGCCAGCAGCTGGGGGACAGGGTGGGCCTACGAGCAGTACTTC. Using reference TRBV5-8 and TRBJ2-7 for the parts outside the CDR3, the full variable domain is EAGVTQSPTHLIKTRGQQATLRCSPISGHTSVYWYQQALGLGLQFLLWYDEGEERNRGNFPPRFSGRQFPNYSSELNVNALELEDSALYLCASSWGTGWAYEQYFGPGTRLTVT.

The CDR3: CAISETLAGVANNEQFF. The CDR3 DNA follows: TGTGCCATCAGTGAGACCCTCGCCGGGGTGGCTAACAATGAGCAGTTCTTC. This rearrangement joins TRBV10-3 to TRBJ2-1; tentative D call: TRBD2 (5 bases). The CDR3 extends over 17 amino acids. Germline loops: CDR1 ENHRY, CDR2 SYGVKD. V shed 2 bases and J shed 5 bases, with 19 bases lying between them.

The rearrangement joins TRBV7-9 to TRBJ2-6; D is unclear. This CDR3 is 13 amino acids long. From germline, CDR1 is SEHNR and CDR2 FQNEAQ (reference sequence). Trimming stripped 5 bases from V and 6 bases from J, with 8 bases between. The CDR3 protein is CASSPFEANVLTF. The CDR3 DNA sequence: TGTGCCAGCAGCCCCTTCGAGGCCAACGTCCTGACTTTC.

This sequence joins TRBV27 and TRBJ1-6; D not certain. The germline CDR1 and CDR2 sequences are MNHEY and SMNVEV (reference sequence). V lost 0 bases and J lost 8, with 11 bases in between. The length of the CDR3 is 15 residues. The CDR3 sequence: CASSLSLGFDSPLHF. CDR3 bases: TGTGCCAGCAGTTTATCTTTAGGGTTCGATTCACCCCTCCACTTT.

The CDR3 is CASSQTSGRGTGELFF. Written as DNA, the CDR3 is TGCGCCAGCAGCCAGACTAGCGGGAGAGGCACCGGGGAGCTGTTTTTT. The V and J genes are TRBV4-3 and TRBJ2-2, with 12 bases fitting TRBD2. Trimming cost V 3 bases and J 4 bases; bases outside gene matches: 3. The CDR3 totals 16 residues. Germline-derived CDR1 and CDR2 are LGHNA and YSLEER.

The J gene is TRBJ1-1, the V gene TRBV19; possible D gene TRBD1, 6 bases. Trimming removed 5 bases at V and 1 base at J, with 11 bases between. The CDR3 has 14 amino acids. Germline assignment: CDR1 LNHDA and CDR2 SQIVND (reference sequence). CDR3 residues: CASSLGHSNTEAFF. CDR3 nucleotide sequence: TGTGCCAGTAGTCTGGGACACTCGAACACTGAAGCTTTCTTT.

V and J are TRBV9 and TRBJ2-2; possible D gene TRBD1, 5 bases. The CDR3 runs 15 residues. Looked up from germline, CDR1 is SGDLS and CDR2 is YYNGEE. Trimming removed 0 bases from V and 5 bases from J, with 11 bases in between. The CDR3 nucleotides read TGTGCCAGCAGCGTAGGCCCTTCAGGGACCGGGGAGCTGTTTTTT. It yields the protein CASSVGPSGTGELFF.

The table lists this clone with a count of one. This sequence joins TRBV7-6 and TRBJ2-5; no clear D. This CDR3 contains 15 residues. V dropped 3 bases and J dropped 0 bases, with 11 bases sitting between them. From germline, CDR1 is SGHVS and CDR2 FNYEAQ. The CDR3 loop is CASSFFSEYQETQYF. The CDR3 region has the DNA TGTGCCAGCAGCTTTTTTTCCGAGTACCAAGAGACCCAGTACTTC.

The gene calls are TRBV5-1 and TRBJ2-3; D ambiguous. From germline, CDR1 is SGHRS and CDR2 YFSETQ. The CDR3 extends over 15 amino acids. V lost 0 bases and J lost 0, with 8 bases in between. The chain's CDR3 is CASSLAYRSTDTQYF. The CDR3 DNA follows: TGCGCCAGCAGCTTGGCCTATCGAAGCACAGATACGCAGTATTTT.

Here the CDR3 DNA reads TGTGCCAGCCGAGTCCGGAGCTCCTACAATGAGCAGTTCTTC. The encoded protein is CASRVRSSYNEQFF. The V call is TRBV6-5, the J call TRBJ2-1; no firm D call. Germline CDR1 MNHEY, CDR2 SVGAGI. The CDR3 is 14 amino acids. V was pared by 8 bases and J by 0 bases, with 11 bases between.

The rearrangement uses TRBV7-9 and TRBJ2-7, with TRBD1 matching over 7 bases. Germline V gives CDR1 SEHNR, CDR2 FQNEAQ (reference sequence). After removal of 5 bases from V and 0 bases from J, the junction contained 4 bases not matched to a gene. This CDR3 contains 14 residues. The CDR3 coding sequence is TGTGCCAGCAGCGCCCGGGACAGCTCCTACGAGCAGTACTTC. Encoded protein: CASSARDSSYEQYF.

The genes are TRBV7-9 and TRBJ2-7; D might be TRBD2 (5 bases). The CDR3 loop spans 12 amino acids. Trimming cost V 5 bases and J 2 bases, with 7 bases left between them. Germline V gives CDR1 SEHNR, CDR2 FQNEAQ (reference sequence). The CDR3: CASSRDPYEQYF. CDR3 bases: TGTGCCAGCAGCCGGGATCCCTACGAGCAGTACTTC. Combining the CDR3 with reference TRBV7-9 and TRBJ2-7 gives the whole variable domain DTGVSQNPRHKITKRGQNVTFRCDPISEHNRLYWYRQTLGQGPEFLTYFQNEAQLEKSRLLSDRFSAERPKGSFSTLEIQRTEQGDSAMYLCASSRDPYEQYFGPGTRLTVT.

The rearrangement links TRBV7-9 to TRBJ1-5, with unresolved D. The ends were cut back, 5 bases at V and 3 bases at J, with 14 bases in the middle. The CDR3 is made up of 15 amino acids. Germline-derived CDR1 and CDR2 are SEHNR and FQNEAQ (reference sequence). CDR3 nucleotide sequence: TGTGCCAGCAGCGCCGGGCCCAGCACCAATCAGCCCCAGCATTTT. Amino acid sequence: CASSAGPSTNQPQHF.

This clone has more than one count but fewer than ten. The sample carries other DNA sequences with the same CDR3. This chain uses TRBV5-1 with TRBJ1-1; D unclear. The CDR3 runs to 11 residues. Germline V gene sequence: CDR1 SGHRS, CDR2 YFSETQ. The V end lost 1 base, the J end lost 2 bases, and 0 bases lay between the germline ends. The CDR3 nucleotides are TGCGCCAGCAGCTTGAACACTGAAGCTTTCTTT. Translating gives CASSLNTEAFF.

V usage is TRBV29-1 and J usage is TRBJ2-2; D may correspond to TRBD1 or TRBD2 (5 bases each). Germline loops: CDR1 SQVTM, CDR2 ANQGSEA. V was pared by 4 bases and J by 9 bases, with 15 bases between. This CDR3 has 13 residues. Here the CDR3 DNA reads TGCAGCGTTGTTCTAGGGGACGTCCGGGAGCTGTTTTTT. This sequence encodes CSVVLGDVRELFF.